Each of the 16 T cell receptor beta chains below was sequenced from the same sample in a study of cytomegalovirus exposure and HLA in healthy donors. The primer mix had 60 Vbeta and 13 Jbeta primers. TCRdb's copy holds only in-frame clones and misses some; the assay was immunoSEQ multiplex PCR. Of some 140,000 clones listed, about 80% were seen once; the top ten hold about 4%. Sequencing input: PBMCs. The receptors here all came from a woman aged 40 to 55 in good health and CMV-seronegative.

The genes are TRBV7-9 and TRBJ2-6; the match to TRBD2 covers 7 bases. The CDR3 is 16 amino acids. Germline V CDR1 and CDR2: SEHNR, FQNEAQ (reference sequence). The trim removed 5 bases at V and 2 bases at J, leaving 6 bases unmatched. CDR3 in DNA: TGTGCCAGCAGCCCCCTCCGGGGGGCTGGGGCCAACGTCCTGACTTTC. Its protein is CASSPLRGAGANVLTF.

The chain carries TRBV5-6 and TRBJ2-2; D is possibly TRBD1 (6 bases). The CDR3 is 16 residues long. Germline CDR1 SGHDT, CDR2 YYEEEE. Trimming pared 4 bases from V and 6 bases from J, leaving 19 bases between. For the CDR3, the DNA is TGTGCCAGCAGCCCACCGGACAGTCCTCTACCCGGGGAGCTGTTTTTT. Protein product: CASSPPDSPLPGELFF.

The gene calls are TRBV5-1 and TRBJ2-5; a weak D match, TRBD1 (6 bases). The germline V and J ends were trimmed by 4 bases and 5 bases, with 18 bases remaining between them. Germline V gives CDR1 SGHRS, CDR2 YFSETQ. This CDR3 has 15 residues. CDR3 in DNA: TGCGCCAGCAGCACAGAACAGGGAAGGGCGGAGACCCAGTACTTC. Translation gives CASSTEQGRAETQYF.

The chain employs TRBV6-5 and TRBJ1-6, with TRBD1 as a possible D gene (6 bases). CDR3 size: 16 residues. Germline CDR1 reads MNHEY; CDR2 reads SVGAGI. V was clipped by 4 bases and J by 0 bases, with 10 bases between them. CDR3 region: CASSFSGVSYNSPLHF. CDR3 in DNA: TGTGCCAGCAGTTTCTCAGGGGTCTCCTATAATTCACCCCTCCACTTT.

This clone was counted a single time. Written as DNA, the CDR3 is TGTGCCAGCAGCGAAATAGCGGGAGGGCCCATGAATGAGCAGTTCTTC. Residues: CASSEIAGGPMNEQFF. V is TRBV11-2 and J is TRBJ2-1; 11 nucleotides line up with TRBD2. V lost 5 bases to trimming and J lost 7 bases; unmatched junction nucleotides: 10. CDR1 and CDR2 (germline): SGHAT, FQNNGV. The CDR3 consists of 16 residues. The full variable domain, in which reference TRBV11-2 and TRBJ2-1 provide the parts outside the CDR3, is EAGVAQSPRYKIIEKRQSVAFWCNPISGHATLYWYQQILGQGPKLLIQFQNNGVVDDSQLPKDRFSAERLKGVDSTLKIQPAKLEDSAVYLCASSEIAGGPMNEQFFGPGTRLTVL.

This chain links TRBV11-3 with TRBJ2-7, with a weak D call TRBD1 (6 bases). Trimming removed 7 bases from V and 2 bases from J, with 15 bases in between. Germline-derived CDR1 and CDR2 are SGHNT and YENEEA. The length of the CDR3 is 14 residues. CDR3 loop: CASTRDIGTYEQYF. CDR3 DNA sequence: TGTGCCAGCACCCGGGACATAGGAACCTACGAGCAGTACTTC.

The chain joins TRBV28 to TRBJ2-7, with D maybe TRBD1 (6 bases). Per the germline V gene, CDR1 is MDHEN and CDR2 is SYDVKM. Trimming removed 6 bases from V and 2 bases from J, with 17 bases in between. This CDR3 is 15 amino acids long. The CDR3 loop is CASSPSLAGAYEQYF. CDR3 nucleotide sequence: TGTGCCAGCAGCCCTAGTTTGGCAGGGGCCTACGAGCAGTACTTC.

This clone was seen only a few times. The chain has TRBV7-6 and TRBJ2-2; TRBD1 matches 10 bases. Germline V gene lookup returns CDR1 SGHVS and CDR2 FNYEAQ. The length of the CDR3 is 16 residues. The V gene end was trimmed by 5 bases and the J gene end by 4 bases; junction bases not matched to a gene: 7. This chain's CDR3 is CASSMGQGRRTGELFF. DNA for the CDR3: TGTGCCAGCAGCATGGGACAGGGGCGCCGCACCGGGGAGCTGTTTTTT.

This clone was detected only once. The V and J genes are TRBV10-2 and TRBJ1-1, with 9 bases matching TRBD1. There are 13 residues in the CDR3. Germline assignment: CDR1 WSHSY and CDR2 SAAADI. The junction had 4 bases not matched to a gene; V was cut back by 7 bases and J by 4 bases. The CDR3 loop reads CASNVDRGTEAFF. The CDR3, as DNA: TGCGCCAGCAATGTGGACAGGGGCACTGAAGCTTTCTTT.

For the CDR3, the DNA is TGTGCCAGCTCACAACAGGGCGGTGACAATCAGCCCCAGCATTTT. Its translation: CASSQQGGDNQPQHF. The chain combines TRBV18 with TRBJ1-5, with D possibly being TRBD1 (6 bases). CDR1 and CDR2 from the germline V gene are KGHSH and LQKENI. CDR3 length: 15 amino acids. V shed 4 bases and J shed 3 bases, with 13 bases lying between them.

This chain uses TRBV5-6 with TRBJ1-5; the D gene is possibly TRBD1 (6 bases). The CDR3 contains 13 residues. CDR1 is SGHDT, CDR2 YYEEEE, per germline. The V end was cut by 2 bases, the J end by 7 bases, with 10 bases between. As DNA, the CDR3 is TGTGCCAGCAGCTTACGACAGGTGCAGCCCCAGCATTTT. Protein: CASSLRQVQPQHF.

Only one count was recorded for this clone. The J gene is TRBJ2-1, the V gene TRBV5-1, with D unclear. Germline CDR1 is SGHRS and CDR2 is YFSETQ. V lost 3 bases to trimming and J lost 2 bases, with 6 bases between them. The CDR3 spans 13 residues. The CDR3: CASSSVAYNEQFF. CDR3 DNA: TGCGCCAGCAGCTCCGTAGCCTACAATGAGCAGTTCTTC.

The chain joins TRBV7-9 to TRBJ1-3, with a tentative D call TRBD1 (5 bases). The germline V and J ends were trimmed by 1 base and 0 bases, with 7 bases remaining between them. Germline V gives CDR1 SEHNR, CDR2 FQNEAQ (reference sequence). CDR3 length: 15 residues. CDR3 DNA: TGTGCCAGCAGCTTAGTAGGGGTCTCTGGAAACACCATATATTTT. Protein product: CASSLVGVSGNTIYF.

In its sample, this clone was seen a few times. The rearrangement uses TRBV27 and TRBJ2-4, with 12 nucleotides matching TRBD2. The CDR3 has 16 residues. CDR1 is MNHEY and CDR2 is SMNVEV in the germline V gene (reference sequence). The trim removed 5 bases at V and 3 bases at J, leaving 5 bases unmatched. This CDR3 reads CASSPRTSGIKNIQYF. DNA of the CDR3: TGTGCCAGCAGTCCTAGGACTAGCGGGATCAAAAACATTCAGTACTTC.

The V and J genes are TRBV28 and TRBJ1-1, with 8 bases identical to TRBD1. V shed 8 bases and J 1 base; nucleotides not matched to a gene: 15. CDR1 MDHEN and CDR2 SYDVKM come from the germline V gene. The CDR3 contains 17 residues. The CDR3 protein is CASDSQGASGSNTEAFF. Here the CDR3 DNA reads TGTGCCAGCGATTCTCAGGGGGCTTCTGGATCGAACACTGAAGCTTTCTTT.

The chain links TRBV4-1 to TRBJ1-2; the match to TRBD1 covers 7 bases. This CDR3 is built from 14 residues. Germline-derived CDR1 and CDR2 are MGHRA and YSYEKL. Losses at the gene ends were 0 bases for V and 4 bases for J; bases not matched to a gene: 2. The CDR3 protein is CASSQEGTAYGYTF. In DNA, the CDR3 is TGCGCCAGCAGCCAAGAGGGGACAGCCTATGGCTACACCTTC.